This TCR beta chain was found in a study of T cells in women clearing cervical HPV infection. Study overall: No precancer developed; the control's incident HPV16 infection cleared within 12 months. General study points: CIN3+ cases had significantly higher TCR richness than controls; evenness did not differ.

A word on this clone: Antigen unknown. The CDR3 end falls 3 residues outside the read, so it is completed with the germline J gene.

Germline V CDR1 and CDR2: LNHDA, SQIVND (reference sequence). The CDR3 covers 14 residues. Prevalent HPV16 infections were excluded; only incident single HPV16 infections included. TCRdb keeps only in-frame clones here, not all; method: immunoSEQ multiplex PCR. The table gives about 40,000 clones; the top ten clones make up 5.8% of it. The V and J genes are TRBV19 and TRBJ2-4; perhaps TRBD2 as D (6 bases). The origin of this receptor is a woman aged 18-70 years with a cervical HPV16 infection that either progressed to CIN3+ or cleared (not recorded which). The sequencing input was blood buffy coat. CDR3 DNA (partial): TGTGCCAGTAGTTCCGGAGGAGGGTCCTATGGT. Translated: CASSSGGGSYG. The complete CDR3 reads CASSSGGGSYGQYF.